Below are 7 T cell receptor beta chains sequenced from a single sample in a study of type 1 and type 2 diabetes patients. Genomic DNA was the PCR template. The TCR beta CDR3 region was amplified using 30 forward and 13 reverse primers. TCRdb re-analysed the multiplex PCR reads in MiXCR, keeping a single row per CDR3 protein. The data hold 280,000 or so distinct CDR3 sequences, with approximately 50% observed a single time. Material for sequencing was peripheral blood mononuclear cells (PBMCs). These receptors all stem from a man between 18 and 35 years old with type 2 diabetes.

This sequence joins TRBV11-3 and TRBJ2-7; tentative D call: TRBD2 (5 bases). This CDR3 contains 14 residues. Trimming took off 0 bases at V and 3 bases at J, with 9 bases between the two ends. Germline-derived CDR1 and CDR2 are SGHNT and YENEEA. CDR3 sequence reads: CASSLDGLVYEQYF. DNA for the CDR3: TGTGCCAGCAGCTTAGACGGACTTGTCTACGAGCAGTACTTC.

This chain joins TRBV5-1 and TRBJ1-1, with 7 bases that match TRBD1. This CDR3 has 14 amino acids. CDR1 SGHRS and CDR2 YFSETQ come from the germline V gene. J lost 0 bases, V lost 7 bases, and 6 bases had no gene match. The CDR3 sequence is CASDEQGMNTEAFF. The CDR3 bases are TGCGCCAGCGACGAACAGGGGATGAACACTGAAGCTTTCTTT. The full variable domain, in which reference TRBV5-1 and TRBJ1-1 provide the parts outside the CDR3, is KAGVTQTPRYLIKTRGQQVTLSCSPISGHRSVSWYQQTPGQGLQFLFEYFSETQRNKGNFPGRFSGRQFSNSRSEMNVSTLELGDSALYLCASDEQGMNTEAFFGQGTRLTVV.

The chain carries TRBV20-1 and TRBJ2-7; 7 bases line up with TRBD2. CDR1 and CDR2 from the germline V gene are DFQATT and SNEGSKA (reference sequence). The CDR3 has 18 residues. The ends lost 0 bases at V and 9 bases at J; junction bases unmatched: 23. DNA for the CDR3: TGCAGTGCTAGAGAGATAGGCCTCCAAGCGGGAAGACCGAAATTGCAGTACTTC. Encoded protein: CSAREIGLQAGRPKLQYF.

Only a few counts were recorded for this clonotype. This rearrangement joins TRBV29-1 to TRBJ2-1, with D tentatively TRBD2 (5 bases). CDR1 and CDR2 from the germline V gene are SQVTM and ANQGSEA. The V end was cut by 2 bases, the J end by 0 bases, with 20 bases between. This CDR3 spans 18 amino acids. The CDR3 bases are TGCAGCGTTGAAACGATCGGGAAGATCAGTGGCTCCTACAATGAGCAGTTCTTC. Encoded protein: CSVETIGKISGSYNEQFF.

The rearrangement uses TRBV7-9 and TRBJ1-4, with D unresolved. This CDR3 has 15 residues. Trimming cost V 1 base and J 3 bases, with 9 bases left between them. CDR1 is SEHNR and CDR2 is FQNEAQ in the germline V gene (reference sequence). CDR3 sequence reads: CASSLVLGANEKLFF. DNA of the CDR3: TGTGCCAGCAGCTTAGTACTCGGGGCTAATGAAAAACTGTTTTTT.

The chain employs TRBV9 and TRBJ2-6; D gene unclear. The CDR3 sequence is 15 residues long. Germline V lookup: CDR1 SGDLS, CDR2 YYNGEE. The V and J ends lost 4 bases and 3 bases respectively, with 11 bases between them. In DNA form, the CDR3 reads TGTGCCAGCAGCCCCCGGTCGGGTGGGGCCAACGTCCTGACTTTC. This codes for CASSPRSGGANVLTF.

Only a few counts were recorded for this clonotype. The J gene is TRBJ2-2, the V gene TRBV19, with unresolved D. Germline assignment: CDR1 LNHDA and CDR2 SQIVND (reference sequence). Trimming removed 7 bases from V and 5 bases from J, with 17 bases in between. This CDR3 contains 15 residues. CDR3 sequence: CASTSPAAATGELFF. The CDR3, as DNA: TGTGCCAGTACCTCACCGGCTGCAGCAACCGGGGAGCTGTTTTTT.